What follows are 22 T cell receptor beta chains derived from one specimen sequenced in a study of blood T cell repertoires in COVID-19. The repertoire was sequenced with immunoSEQ multiplex PCR; TCRdb's copy has only in-frame clones and lacks some. The sample lists 140,000 or so clones, approximately 80% occurring once. Material for sequencing was peripheral blood. The receptor source for this set is a middle-aged man with acute or convalescent COVID-19.

V and J are TRBV28 and TRBJ1-5; a weak D match, TRBD1 (6 bases). CDR3 length equals 16 residues. Germline CDR1 and CDR2: MDHEN and SYDVKM. V lost 3 bases and J lost 6, with 18 bases in between. The CDR3 spells CASSLGRGGMGQPQHF. The CDR3 DNA sequence: TGTGCCAGCAGTTTGGGTCGGGGGGGCATGGGTCAGCCCCAGCATTTT. Variable domain in full (rest from reference TRBV28 and TRBJ1-5): DVKVTQSSRYLVKRTGEKVFLECVQDMDHENMFWYRQDPGLGLRLIYFSYDVKMKEKGDIPEGYSVSREKKERFSLILESASTNQTSMYLCASSLGRGGMGQPQHFGDGTRLSIL.

The rearrangement links TRBV5-6 to TRBJ2-7; D is unresolved. With 4 bases removed from V and 6 bases from J, the gap between germline ends came to 20 bases. Germline assignment: CDR1 SGHDT and CDR2 YYEEEE. The CDR3 spans 15 residues. In DNA, the CDR3 is TGTGCCAGCAGCGGAGCTATGTCACCCCGATCCGAGCAGTACGTC. Amino acid sequence: CASSGAMSPRSEQYV.

The rearrangement uses TRBV19 and TRBJ2-6; D possibly corresponds to TRBD1 (5 bases). The germline CDR1 and CDR2 sequences are LNHDA and SQIVND (reference sequence). This CDR3 contains 17 residues. V was trimmed by 6 bases and J by 1 base, leaving 16 bases between them. In DNA, the CDR3 is TGTGCCAGTAGCTCCGTAATGGGGCCATCTGGGGCCAACGTCCTGACTTTC. It yields the protein CASSSVMGPSGANVLTF. Looking up the rest from reference TRBV19 and TRBJ2-6 gives the full variable domain: DGGITQSPKYLFRKEGQNVTLSCEQNLNHDAMYWYRQDPGQGLRLIYYSQIVNDFQKGDIAEGYSVSREKKESFPLTVTSAQKNPTAFYLCASSSVMGPSGANVLTFGAGSRLTVL.

The V call is TRBV24-1, the J call TRBJ2-2; 8 bases line up with TRBD1. Germline V CDR1 and CDR2: KGHDR, SFDVKD. This CDR3 region has 18 residues. The ends lost 4 bases at V and 4 bases at J; junction bases unmatched: 13. CDR3 sequence (DNA): TGTGCCACCAGTGACGGGACAGGCCCTGGGGCTTCCACCGGGGAGCTGTTTTTT. Residues: CATSDGTGPGASTGELFF.

The chain is built from TRBV11-1 and TRBJ1-2; 10 nucleotides agree with TRBD1. Germline values: CDR1 SGHAT, CDR2 FQDESV (reference sequence). This CDR3 spans 13 amino acids. The V segment lost 7 bases and the J segment 7 bases; nucleotides outside the gene matches: 6. CDR3 bases: TGTGCCAGCACTCTGGACAGGGGGTTTGGCTACACCTTC. It encodes CASTLDRGFGYTF. Variable domain in full (rest from reference TRBV11-1 and TRBJ1-2): EAEVAQSPRYKITEKSQAVAFWCDPISGHATLYWYRQILGQGPELLVQFQDESVVDDSQLPKDRFSAERLKGVDSTLKIQPAELGDSAMYLCASTLDRGFGYTFGSGTRLTVV.

The rearrangement joins TRBV30 to TRBJ2-3, with 7 nucleotides matching TRBD1. The CDR3 consists of 12 residues. The V gene end was trimmed by 8 bases and the J gene end by 4 bases; junction bases not matched to a gene: 6. Germline V lookup: CDR1 GTSNPN, CDR2 SVGIG (reference sequence). Here the CDR3 DNA reads TGTGCCGCAGACAGGGCCTCAGATACGCAGTATTTT. Amino acids: CAADRASDTQYF.

The chain couples TRBV5-1 to TRBJ1-3; D possibly corresponds to TRBD1 (6 bases). CDR1 is SGHRS, CDR2 YFSETQ, per germline. V was clipped by 8 bases and J by 3 bases, with 9 bases between them. This CDR3 is 12 amino acids long. The CDR3: CASTGSGNTIYF. DNA for the CDR3: TGCGCCAGTACAGGGAGTGGAAACACCATATATTTT. The full variable domain, its missing parts supplied by reference TRBV5-1 and TRBJ1-3, is KAGVTQTPRYLIKTRGQQVTLSCSPISGHRSVSWYQQTPGQGLQFLFEYFSETQRNKGNFPGRFSGRQFSNSRSEMNVSTLELGDSALYLCASTGSGNTIYFGEGSWLTVV.

The chain recombines TRBV19 with TRBJ1-5, with 7 nucleotides matching TRBD1. There are 13 residues in the CDR3. V shed 3 bases and J 6 bases; nucleotides not matched to a gene: 2. Germline loops: CDR1 LNHDA, CDR2 SQIVND (reference sequence). DNA of the CDR3: TGTGCCAGTAGTATGGAGGGGGCTCAGCCCCAGCATTTT. This encodes CASSMEGAQPQHF.

The chain carries TRBV27 and TRBJ2-3, with D perhaps matching TRBD2 (6 bases). V lost 2 bases and J 2 bases, leaving 14 bases between the germline ends. The CDR3 covers 16 residues. Looked up from germline, CDR1 is MNHEY and CDR2 is SMNVEV (reference sequence). CDR3: CASSLHRGSDTDTQYF. The CDR3, as DNA: TGTGCCAGCAGTTTACATCGGGGGTCCGACACAGATACGCAGTATTTT.

The chain links TRBV2 to TRBJ2-3; 8 positions agree with TRBD2. Trimming at V came to 4 bases and at J to 5 bases, leaving 17 bases not matched to a gene. The CDR3 is made up of 18 amino acids. Germline CDR1 SNHLY, CDR2 FYNNEI. The CDR3 coding sequence is TGTGCCAGCAGTGGAAATTACGGGGACGGGGGGGCCGGAGATACGCAGTATTTT. It is translated as CASSGNYGDGGAGDTQYF. Full variable domain (outside the CDR3, taken from reference TRBV2 and TRBJ2-3): EPEVTQTPSHQVTQMGQEVILRCVPISNHLYFYWYRQILGQKVEFLVSFYNNEISEKSEIFDDQFSVERPDGSNFTLKIRSTKLEDSAMYFCASSGNYGDGGAGDTQYFGPGTRLTVL.

This clone was detected many times. This CDR3 is also generated by other DNA sequences in the sample. The chain recombines TRBV12-3 or TRBV12-4 with TRBJ2-7; the match to TRBD1 covers 7 bases. Trimming removed 6 bases from V and 3 bases from J; junction bases left unmatched: 5. The CDR3 sequence is 13 residues long. CDR3 amino acids: CASSRNRGYEQYF. The CDR3 region has the DNA TGTGCCAGCAGCCGAAACAGGGGCTACGAGCAGTACTTC.

V usage is TRBV4-1 and J usage is TRBJ2-5; D remains ambiguous. V was clipped by 2 bases and J by 0 bases, with 10 bases between them. Per germline, CDR1 MGHRA and CDR2 YSYEKL. This CDR3 contains 15 residues. The CDR3 sequence: CASSQTGRYQETQYF. The CDR3 DNA reads as TGCGCCAGCAGCCAAACCGGCAGGTACCAAGAGACCCAGTACTTC.

This chain links TRBV14 with TRBJ2-4, with 8 nucleotides matching TRBD1. J gave up 8 bases and V 3 bases, and 9 bases lay outside the gene matches. CDR3 size: 15 residues. CDR1 is SGHDN and CDR2 is FVKESK in the germline V gene. CDR3 loop: CASSQGTGPYDIQYF. CDR3 DNA sequence: TGTGCCAGCAGCCAGGGGACAGGCCCTTATGACATTCAGTACTTC.

The rearrangement uses TRBV27 and TRBJ1-2, with TRBD1 identical over 11 bases. Looked up from germline, CDR1 is MNHEY and CDR2 is SMNVEV (reference sequence). V lost 5 bases to trimming and J lost 4 bases; unmatched junction nucleotides: 3. The CDR3 loop spans 14 amino acids. As DNA, the CDR3 is TGTGCCAGCAGTGCCGGGACAGGGGGCTATGGCTACACCTTC. Translation: CASSAGTGGYGYTF.

DNA of the CDR3: TGTGCCAGTAGTATAGGCCCTCGTGACAAGCCCGAGCAGTACGTC. Translating gives CASSIGPRDKPEQYV. This chain connects TRBV19 to TRBJ2-7; D is undetermined. CDR1 is LNHDA, CDR2 SQIVND, per germline (reference sequence). The length of the CDR3 is 15 residues. The V end was cut by 1 base, the J end by 6 bases, with 16 bases between.

This clone was picked up one time. The rearrangement links TRBV4-1 to TRBJ1-1; D unresolved. V was trimmed by 6 bases and J by 1 base, leaving 9 bases between them. The CDR3 has 13 residues. Per the germline V gene, CDR1 is MGHRA and CDR2 is YSYEKL. DNA for the CDR3: TGCGCCAGCAGGAGACACGAGAACACTGAAGCTTTCTTT. Translated, it gives CASRRHENTEAFF.

J is TRBJ2-7 and V is TRBV5-6; 9 nucleotides align to TRBD1. J gave up 2 bases and V 4 bases, and 7 bases lay outside the gene matches. The CDR3 has 15 amino acids. Germline CDR1 reads SGHDT; CDR2 reads YYEEEE. Written as DNA, the CDR3 is TGTGCCAGCAGCCCGGGACAGGGTCGAACCTACGAGCAGTACGTC. Encoded protein: CASSPGQGRTYEQYV.

This clone was detected only once. V usage is TRBV4-2 and J usage is TRBJ1-6; maybe TRBD1 (6 bases). CDR1 is LGHNA, CDR2 YNFKEQ, per germline. V lost 4 bases and J lost 0, with 13 bases in between. CDR3 length equals 17 residues. The CDR3 DNA reads as TGTGCCAGCAGCCCCGAGACAGGTAGCTCCTATAATTCACCCCTCCACTTT. It translates to CASSPETGSSYNSPLHF.

The CDR3 nucleotides read TGTGCCAGTAGTTTCGCCAGGAATGAGCAGTTCTTC. Protein: CASSFARNEQFF. The V and J genes are TRBV19 and TRBJ2-1; D gene unclear. This CDR3 region has 12 residues. Germline V gene lookup returns CDR1 LNHDA and CDR2 SQIVND (reference sequence). Trimming stripped 5 bases from V and 7 bases from J, with 9 bases between.

V usage is TRBV30 and J usage is TRBJ1-3; TRBD1 might be the D (5 bases). This CDR3 region has 14 residues. V lost 0 bases and J lost 4, with 10 bases in between. In germline, CDR1 is GTSNPN, CDR2 SVGIG (reference sequence). The CDR3 coding sequence is TGTGCCTGGAGTGTAAACCAGGGAGGAAACACCATATATTTT. Its translation: CAWSVNQGGNTIYF.

This clone was seen only once. The V gene is TRBV7-2, the J gene TRBJ2-1, with D unresolved. This CDR3 has 13 amino acids. V dropped 3 bases and J dropped 0 bases, with 3 bases sitting between them. Germline V gene sequence: CDR1 SGHTA, CDR2 FQGNSA. CDR3 DNA sequence: TGTGCCAGCAGCTTGCGCTCCTACAATGAGCAGTTCTTC. Translated: CASSLRSYNEQFF.

This clone occurred a few times. The V and J genes are TRBV27 and TRBJ2-6; 10 bases are shared with TRBD1. The CDR3 extends over 16 amino acids. Losses at the gene ends were 6 bases for V and 2 bases for J; bases not matched to a gene: 4. The germline V gene encodes CDR1 MNHEY and CDR2 SMNVEV (reference sequence). The CDR3 here is CASRSGQGAGANVLTF. The CDR3 region has the DNA TGTGCCAGCAGGTCAGGACAGGGGGCTGGGGCCAACGTCCTGACTTTC.